This TCR beta chain was captured by sequencing in a study of siplizumab effects on memory and regulatory T cells. Findings and limits, study-wide: Reactions containing siplizumab showed mappable alloreactive CD4+ clones averaging approximately 70% Treg-derived, versus 25% to 30% in controls. Tracing alloreactive clones into unstimulated subsets worked for only a minor fraction of them. Memory T cells appeared less diverse than naive cells, which seemed to contribute substantially to alloresponse.

For every sample, 100,000 or so TCR templates were assayed. Sequencing used immunoSEQ multiplex PCR; TCRdb keeps in-frame clones, though not all of them. The data show around 120,000 clones, around 94% seen once. On this clone: Its antigen is unidentified.

Per germline, CDR1 MGHRA and CDR2 YSYEKL. The CDR3 spans 15 residues. Between the trimmed V and J ends, which lost 0 bases and 5 bases, there was a span of 13 bases. The chain joins TRBV4-1 to TRBJ1-2, with no clear D. This sequence originates from a human donor in good health. Material: non-Treg CD4+ T cells sorted from blood. The DNA of the CDR3 is TGCGCCAGCAGCCAAGACCCCTTGAAGGTGTATGGCTACACCTTC. Translating it yields CASSQDPLKVYGYTF.